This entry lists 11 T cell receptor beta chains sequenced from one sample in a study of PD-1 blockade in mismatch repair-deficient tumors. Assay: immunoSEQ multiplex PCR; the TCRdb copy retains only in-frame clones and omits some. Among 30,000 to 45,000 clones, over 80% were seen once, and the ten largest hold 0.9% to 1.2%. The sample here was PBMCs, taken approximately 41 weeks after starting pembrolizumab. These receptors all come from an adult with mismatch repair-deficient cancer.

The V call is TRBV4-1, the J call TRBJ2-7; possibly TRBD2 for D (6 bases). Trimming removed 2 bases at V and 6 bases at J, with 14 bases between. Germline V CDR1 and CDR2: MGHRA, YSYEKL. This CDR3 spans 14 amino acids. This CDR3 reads CASSQRDLAGEQYF. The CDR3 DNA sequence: TGCGCCAGCAGCCAACGGGACTTAGCTGGCGAGCAGTACTTC.

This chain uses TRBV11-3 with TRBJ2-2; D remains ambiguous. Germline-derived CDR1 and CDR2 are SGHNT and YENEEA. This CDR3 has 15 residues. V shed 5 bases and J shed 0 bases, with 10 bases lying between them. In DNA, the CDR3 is TGTGCCAGCAGCCCCACGCAGGCGAACACCGGGGAGCTGTTTTTT. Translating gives CASSPTQANTGELFF.

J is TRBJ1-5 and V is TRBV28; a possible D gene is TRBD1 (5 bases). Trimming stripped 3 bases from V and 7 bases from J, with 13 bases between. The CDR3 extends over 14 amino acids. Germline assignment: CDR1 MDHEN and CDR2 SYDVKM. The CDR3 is CASSFLGVYQPQHF. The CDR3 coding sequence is TGTGCCAGCAGTTTCTTAGGGGTTTACCAGCCCCAGCATTTT.

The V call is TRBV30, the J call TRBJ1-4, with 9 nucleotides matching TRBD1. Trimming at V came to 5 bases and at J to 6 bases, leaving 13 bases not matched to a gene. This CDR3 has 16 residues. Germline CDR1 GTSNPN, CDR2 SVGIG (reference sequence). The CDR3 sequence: CAWARDRVPMDEKLFF. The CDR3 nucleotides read TGTGCCTGGGCCCGGGACAGGGTCCCTATGGATGAAAAACTGTTTTTT.

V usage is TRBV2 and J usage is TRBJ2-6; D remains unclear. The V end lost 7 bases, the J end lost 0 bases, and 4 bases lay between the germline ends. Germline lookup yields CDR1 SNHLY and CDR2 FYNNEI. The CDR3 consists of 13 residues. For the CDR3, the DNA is TGTGCCAGCACGCGCTCTGGGGCCAACGTCCTGACTTTC. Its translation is CASTRSGANVLTF. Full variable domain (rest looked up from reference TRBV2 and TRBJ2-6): EPEVTQTPSHQVTQMGQEVILRCVPISNHLYFYWYRQILGQKVEFLVSFYNNEISEKSEIFDDQFSVERPDGSNFTLKIRSTKLEDSAMYFCASTRSGANVLTFGAGSRLTVL.

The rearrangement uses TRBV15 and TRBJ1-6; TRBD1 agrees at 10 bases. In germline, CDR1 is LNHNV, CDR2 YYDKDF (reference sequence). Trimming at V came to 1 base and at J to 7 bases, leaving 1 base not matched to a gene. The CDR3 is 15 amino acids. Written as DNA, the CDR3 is TGTGCCACCAGCAGAGTGGACAGGGGGAATTCACCCCTCCACTTT. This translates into CATSRVDRGNSPLHF.

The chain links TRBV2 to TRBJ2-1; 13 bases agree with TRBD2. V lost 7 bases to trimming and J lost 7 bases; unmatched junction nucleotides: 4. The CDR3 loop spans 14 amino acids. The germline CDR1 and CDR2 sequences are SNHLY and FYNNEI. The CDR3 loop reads CASILAGGPNEQFF. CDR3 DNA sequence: TGTGCCAGCATACTAGCGGGAGGGCCGAATGAGCAGTTCTTC.

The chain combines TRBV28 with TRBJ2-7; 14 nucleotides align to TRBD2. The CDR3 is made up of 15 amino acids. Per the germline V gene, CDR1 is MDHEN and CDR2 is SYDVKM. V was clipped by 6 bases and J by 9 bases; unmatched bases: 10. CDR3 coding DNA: TGTGCCAGCAGCATCCACGTGGGACTAGCGGGAGTGCAGTACTTC. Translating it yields CASSIHVGLAGVQYF.

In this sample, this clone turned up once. CDR3 bases: TGTGCCAGCAGTTGGTCTAGCGGGAACAATGAGCAGTTCTTC. It codes for CASSWSSGNNEQFF. The rearrangement joins TRBV28 to TRBJ2-1, with 9 bases lining up with TRBD2. Germline V gives CDR1 MDHEN, CDR2 SYDVKM. With 4 bases clipped from V and 5 bases from J, the junction kept 3 bases outside the gene matches. The CDR3 spans 14 residues. The whole variable domain, remainder taken from reference TRBV28 and TRBJ2-1, is DVKVTQSSRYLVKRTGEKVFLECVQDMDHENMFWYRQDPGLGLRLIYFSYDVKMKEKGDIPEGYSVSREKKERFSLILESASTNQTSMYLCASSWSSGNNEQFFGPGTRLTVL.

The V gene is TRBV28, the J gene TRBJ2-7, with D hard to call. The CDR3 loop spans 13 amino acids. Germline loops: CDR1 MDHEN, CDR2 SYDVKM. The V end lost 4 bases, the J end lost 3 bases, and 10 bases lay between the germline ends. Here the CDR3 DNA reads TGTGCCAGCAGTTCCCGACTCCTCTACGAGCAGTACTTC. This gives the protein CASSSRLLYEQYF.

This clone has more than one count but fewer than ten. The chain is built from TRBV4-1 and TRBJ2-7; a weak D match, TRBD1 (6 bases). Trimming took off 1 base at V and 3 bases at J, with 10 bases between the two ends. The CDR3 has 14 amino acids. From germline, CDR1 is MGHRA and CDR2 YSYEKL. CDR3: CASSQVTGNYEQYF. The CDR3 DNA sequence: TGCGCCAGCAGCCAAGTAACAGGGAACTACGAGCAGTACTTC.